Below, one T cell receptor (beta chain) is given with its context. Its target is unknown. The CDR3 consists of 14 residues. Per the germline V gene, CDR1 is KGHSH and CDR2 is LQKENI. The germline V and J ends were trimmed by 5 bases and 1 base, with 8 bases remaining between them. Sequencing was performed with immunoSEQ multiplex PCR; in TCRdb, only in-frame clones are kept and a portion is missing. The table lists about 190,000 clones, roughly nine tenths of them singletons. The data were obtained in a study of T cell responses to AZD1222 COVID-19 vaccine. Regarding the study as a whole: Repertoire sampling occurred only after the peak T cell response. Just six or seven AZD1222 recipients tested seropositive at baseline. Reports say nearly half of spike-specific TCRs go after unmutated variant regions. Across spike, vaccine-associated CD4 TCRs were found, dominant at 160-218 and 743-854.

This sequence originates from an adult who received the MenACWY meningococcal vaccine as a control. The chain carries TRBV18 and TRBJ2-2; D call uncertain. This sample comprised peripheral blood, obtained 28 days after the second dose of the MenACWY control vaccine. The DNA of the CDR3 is TGTGCCAGCTCAACCCAATTGAACACCGGGGAGCTGTTTTTT. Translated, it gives CASSTQLNTGELFF.